The 10 T cell receptor beta chains given below trace back to one sample, sequenced in a study of T cells in Graves' hyperthyroidism and ophthalmopathy. What was amplified from RNA transcripts were TCR beta CDR3 regions. The TCR CDR3 was amplified in a first-round RT-PCR using the HTBI primer set. TCRdb re-analysed the multiplex PCR reads in MiXCR, keeping a single row per CDR3 protein. This sample yields some 300,000 distinct CDR3 sequences, of which around 17% are seen a single time; approximately 35% belongs to the top ten. Sequencing was performed on blood. These receptors were taken from a man aged 25-40 years with Graves' hyperthyroidism.

This clonotype has ten or more counts. The genes are TRBV7-9 and TRBJ1-1, with unresolved D. The CDR3 contains 14 residues. Germline loops: CDR1 SEHNR, CDR2 FQNEAQ (reference sequence). Trimming left V 4 bases short and J 5 bases short, with 14 bases between. The CDR3 is CASSWEGLRTEAFF. The CDR3, as DNA: TGTGCCAGCAGCTGGGAGGGCTTGAGAACTGAAGCTTTCTTT.

The chain combines TRBV19 with TRBJ2-7; 8 bases match TRBD2. Unmatched junction bases numbered 11, after V lost 4 bases and J lost 3 bases. This CDR3 comprises 16 residues. The germline V gene encodes CDR1 LNHDA and CDR2 SQIVND (reference sequence). CDR3 sequence reads: CASSTVASGPGYEQYF. The CDR3 DNA is TGTGCCAGTAGTACCGTTGCTAGCGGGCCAGGCTACGAGCAGTACTTC.

This clonotype was seen repeatedly, ten times or more. The chain carries TRBV11-3 and TRBJ2-2; D unresolved. This CDR3 has 15 residues. CDR1 is SGHNT and CDR2 is YENEEA in the germline V gene. The V end was cut by 5 bases, the J end by 7 bases, with 17 bases between. The CDR3 protein is CASSPGSWYGGELFF. The CDR3 nucleotides are TGTGCCAGCAGCCCAGGTTCATGGTACGGCGGGGAGCTGTTTTTT.

This clonotype showed up many times. V and J are TRBV3-1 and TRBJ2-3; TRBD2 agrees at 10 bases. This CDR3 region has 16 residues. Germline V lookup: CDR1 LGHDT, CDR2 YNNKEL (reference sequence). Unmatched junction bases numbered 2, after V lost 1 base and J lost 1 base. The CDR3, as DNA: TGTGCCAGCAGCCAAGCAGCGGGAGGGGGCACAGATACGCAGTATTTT. This translates into CASSQAAGGGTDTQYF.

The sample holds a few counts of this clonotype. J is TRBJ2-6 and V is TRBV19; D is possibly TRBD1 or TRBD2 (5 bases each). CDR1 is LNHDA and CDR2 is SQIVND in the germline V gene (reference sequence). This CDR3 region has 16 residues. Between the trimmed V and J ends, which lost 7 bases and 2 bases, there was a span of 15 bases. CDR3 sequence: CASKKGRDAGANVLTF. The CDR3 coding sequence is TGTGCCAGTAAGAAGGGGAGAGACGCTGGGGCCAACGTCCTGACTTTC.

This clonotype was detected many times. CDR3 loop: CASSEEYNEQFF. The CDR3 DNA is TGTGCCAGCAGTGAAGAATACAATGAGCAGTTCTTC. The chain has TRBV6-1 and TRBJ2-1; the D is unclear. Germline CDR1 is MNHNS and CDR2 is SASEGT. The CDR3 runs 12 residues. Trimming removed 1 base from V and 4 bases from J, with 2 bases in between.

The chain couples TRBV7-8 to TRBJ2-7; 7 bases match TRBD1. Trimming removed 5 bases from V and 1 base from J; junction bases left unmatched: 8. Germline lookup yields CDR1 SGHVS and CDR2 FQNEAQ. The CDR3 runs to 15 residues. The CDR3 is CASSPWRQGSYEQYF. The CDR3 DNA reads TGTGCCAGCAGCCCTTGGAGACAGGGATCCTACGAGCAGTACTTC.

In its sample, this clonotype was seen many times. V gene TRBV6-1 combines with J gene TRBJ2-1, with D tentatively TRBD1 (6 bases). The germline CDR1 and CDR2 sequences are MNHNS and SASEGT. This CDR3 is 16 amino acids long. Trimming took off 7 bases at V and 4 bases at J, with 20 bases between the two ends. The CDR3 sequence: CASIRLTGNSYNEQFF. Written as DNA, the CDR3 is TGTGCCAGCATCCGATTGACAGGTAACTCTTACAATGAGCAGTTCTTC.

Only a few counts were recorded for this clonotype. The chain has TRBV27 and TRBJ1-1; D remains ambiguous. The length of the CDR3 is 11 residues. The ends were cut back, 9 bases at V and 6 bases at J, with 11 bases in the middle. Germline-derived CDR1 and CDR2 are MNHEY and SMNVEV (reference sequence). CDR3 amino acids: CARGGGPEAFF. In DNA, the CDR3 is TGTGCCAGGGGAGGCGGGCCTGAAGCTTTCTTT.

This clonotype was picked up a small number of times. This chain uses TRBV9 with TRBJ2-3; D is uncertain. This CDR3 is 14 amino acids long. Germline-derived CDR1 and CDR2 are SGDLS and YYNGEE. The V gene lost 0 bases and the J gene lost 4 bases, with 9 bases spanning the gap. In DNA, the CDR3 is TGTGCCAGCAGCGTAGACGGTGTGGCAGATACGCAGTATTTT. Translated: CASSVDGVADTQYF.